The 27 T cell receptor beta chains below come from one sample, sequenced in a study of blood T cell repertoires in COVID-19. Sequenced by immunoSEQ multiplex PCR; TCRdb stores in-frame clones only, minus some. The sample consists of fewer than 250,000 clones, around nine tenths of them appearing once. The material sequenced was PBMCs or T cells enriched from blood (not recorded which). The receptor source for this set is a young man in a cohort exposed to, infected with or recovered from COVID-19 (not recorded which).

The gene calls are TRBV7-2 and TRBJ1-2; D not certain. Trimming removed 0 bases at V and 0 bases at J, with 5 bases between. The V gene's germline CDR1 is SGHTA and CDR2 FQGNSA. This CDR3 is 14 amino acids long. The CDR3 DNA is TGTGCCAGCAGCTTAGCGCCGGCTAACTATGGCTACACCTTC. This sequence encodes CASSLAPANYGYTF. Looking up the rest from reference TRBV7-2 and TRBJ1-2 gives the full variable domain: GAGVSQSPSNKVTEKGKDVELRCDPISGHTALYWYRQSLGQGLEFLIYFQGNSAPDKSGLPSDRFSAERTGGSVSTLTIQRTQQEDSAVYLCASSLAPANYGYTFGSGTRLTVV.

The rearrangement joins TRBV11-3 to TRBJ1-1; tentatively, D is TRBD1 (5 bases). The germline gives CDR1 SGHNT, CDR2 YENEEA. This CDR3 contains 13 residues. V was pared by 6 bases and J by 5 bases, with 13 bases between. The CDR3 is CASSYGEGTEAFF. The CDR3 DNA reads TGTGCCAGCAGTTACGGGGAGGGGACTGAAGCTTTCTTT.

V usage is TRBV15 and J usage is TRBJ2-3; 9 bases map to TRBD2. Germline CDR1 is LNHNV and CDR2 is YYDKDF (reference sequence). The CDR3 consists of 16 residues. Germline trimming cut 0 bases from V and 3 bases from J; bases unmatched to any gene: 4. CDR3 sequence (DNA): TGTGCCACCAGCAGAGACGCTAGCGGGACTACAGATACGCAGTATTTT. Its translation is CATSRDASGTTDTQYF. The full variable domain, rest sourced from reference TRBV15 and TRBJ2-3, is DAMVIQNPRYQVTQFGKPVTLSCSQTLNHNVMYWYQQKSSQAPKLLFHYYDKDFNNEADTPDNFQSRRPNTSFCFLDIRSPGLGDTAMYLCATSRDASGTTDTQYFGPGTRLTVL.

This chain joins TRBV7-9 and TRBJ1-1; weak D call: TRBD1 (5 bases). Trimming cost V 5 bases and J 4 bases, with 14 bases left between them. Germline V gene data show CDR1 as SEHNR and CDR2 as FQNEAQ (reference sequence). The CDR3 has 14 amino acids. This chain's CDR3 is CASSRWGGGTEAFF. The CDR3 coding sequence is TGTGCCAGCAGCCGGTGGGGGGGAGGCACTGAAGCTTTCTTT.

The chain employs TRBV4-3 and TRBJ1-1; D ambiguous. Germline CDR1 reads LGHNA; CDR2 reads YSLEER. The CDR3 totals 15 residues. V shed 1 base and J shed 7 bases, with 16 bases lying between them. CDR3 amino acids: CASSQGFRTHDEAFF. The CDR3 coding sequence is TGCGCCAGCAGCCAAGGGTTTAGAACCCACGATGAAGCTTTCTTT.

The CDR3 region is CASTEGLNTEAFF. In DNA form, the CDR3 reads TGTGCCAGCACTGAGGGACTTAACACTGAAGCTTTCTTT. This rearrangement joins TRBV12-3 or TRBV12-4 to TRBJ1-1; tentatively, D is TRBD1 (5 bases). V lost 7 bases to trimming and J lost 2 bases, with 11 bases between them. The CDR3 totals 13 residues.

The chain links TRBV28 to TRBJ2-6, with TRBD1 matching 9 bases. CDR1 MDHEN and CDR2 SYDVKM come from the germline V gene. CDR3 size: 18 residues. Trimming at V came to 8 bases and at J to 2 bases, leaving 13 bases not matched to a gene. The CDR3: CASEPHQGQGTGANVLTF. CDR3 nucleotides: TGTGCCAGCGAGCCCCACCAGGGACAGGGAACTGGGGCCAACGTCCTGACTTTC.

This chain connects TRBV2 to TRBJ2-5, with 7 bases matching TRBD1. Per the germline V gene, CDR1 is SNHLY and CDR2 is FYNNEI. CDR3 length: 16 amino acids. V shed 1 base, J shed 4 bases, and the junction held 9 bases outside the gene matches. The DNA for the CDR3 is TGTGCCAGCAGTGAAGTTAACGGACAGGATCGAGAGACCCAGTACTTC. Translating gives CASSEVNGQDRETQYF.

This clone was picked up many times. The chain links TRBV2 to TRBJ2-6, with 8 bases identical to TRBD1. The V and J ends lost 7 bases and 0 bases, in that order; junction bases with no gene match: 14. Germline-derived CDR1 and CDR2 are SNHLY and FYNNEI. This CDR3 spans 19 amino acids. CDR3 amino acids: CASIPGQEPGSSGANVLTF. CDR3 coding DNA: TGTGCCAGCATTCCGGGACAGGAACCCGGAAGCTCTGGGGCCAACGTCCTGACTTTC.

This rearrangement joins TRBV11-3 to TRBJ1-1, with 10 bases identical to TRBD1. V lost 5 bases and J lost 4; bases outside the gene matches: 10. The CDR3 covers 16 residues. The germline V gene has CDR1 SGHNT and CDR2 YENEEA. The chain's CDR3 is CASSTGTGVGGTEAFF. CDR3 nucleotide sequence: TGTGCCAGCAGCACCGGGACAGGGGTAGGGGGCACTGAAGCTTTCTTT. Full variable domain (outside the CDR3, taken from reference TRBV11-3 and TRBJ1-1): EAGVVQSPRYKIIEKKQPVAFWCNPISGHNTLYWYLQNLGQGPELLIRYENEEAVDDSQLPKDRFSAERLKGVDSTLKIQPAELGDSAVYLCASSTGTGVGGTEAFFGQGTRLTVV.

CDR3 sequence reads: CASSGGQGPGANVLTF. The DNA for the CDR3 is TGCGCCAGCAGCGGGGGACAGGGTCCTGGGGCCAACGTCCTGACTTTC. V and J are TRBV5-1 and TRBJ2-6; TRBD1 matches 9 bases. V shed 4 bases and J 2 bases; nucleotides not matched to a gene: 4. The CDR3 contains 16 residues. Germline values: CDR1 SGHRS, CDR2 YFSETQ.

This clone was picked up one time. This chain connects TRBV6-2 or TRBV6-3 to TRBJ2-2; D unclear. The CDR3 sequence is 17 residues long. Trimming took off 5 bases at V and 5 bases at J, with 21 bases between the two ends. Germline V gives CDR1 MNHEY, CDR2 SVGEGT. The CDR3 spells CASSTRKVPALTGELFF. The CDR3, as DNA: TGTGCCAGCAGTACCAGGAAGGTGCCGGCCCTAACCGGGGAGCTGTTTTTT.

The chain recombines TRBV2 with TRBJ2-7; tentative D call: TRBD2 (6 bases). The CDR3 covers 12 residues. Trimming removed 8 bases from V and 3 bases from J, with 11 bases in between. Germline V gene lookup returns CDR1 SNHLY and CDR2 FYNNEI. CDR3 loop: CASSGGVYEQYF. CDR3 coding DNA: TGTGCCAGCTCCGGAGGGGTCTACGAGCAGTACTTC.

The chain combines TRBV7-2 with TRBJ2-4; 9 nucleotides agree with TRBD1. The CDR3 totals 18 residues. The germline V gene encodes CDR1 SGHTA and CDR2 FQGNSA. J lost 2 bases, V lost 1 base, and 9 bases had no gene match. The CDR3 protein is CASSLGWGQGVSKNIQYF. The CDR3 DNA reads as TGTGCCAGCAGCTTAGGGTGGGGACAGGGAGTTTCCAAAAACATTCAGTACTTC. Variable domain in full (rest from reference TRBV7-2 and TRBJ2-4): GAGVSQSPSNKVTEKGKDVELRCDPISGHTALYWYRQSLGQGLEFLIYFQGNSAPDKSGLPSDRFSAERTGGSVSTLTIQRTQQEDSAVYLCASSLGWGQGVSKNIQYFGAGTRLSVL.

The rearrangement joins TRBV9 to TRBJ2-3, with 9 bases lining up with TRBD2. V trimming: 3 bases; J trimming: 0 bases; junction bases outside the gene matches: 5. The germline gives CDR1 SGDLS, CDR2 YYNGEE. The CDR3 covers 16 residues. The CDR3: CASSAYSGGSTDTQYF. CDR3 nucleotides: TGTGCCAGCAGCGCCTATAGCGGGGGTAGCACAGATACGCAGTATTTT.

V is TRBV7-9 and J is TRBJ1-4, with no clear D. V lost 3 bases to trimming and J lost 6 bases, with 11 bases between them. The CDR3 has 14 amino acids. Germline V CDR1 and CDR2: SEHNR, FQNEAQ (reference sequence). The CDR3 region has the DNA TGTGCCAGCAGCTTGCGGGCCAAAGATGAAAAACTGTTTTTT. Its protein product is CASSLRAKDEKLFF.

The chain joins TRBV28 to TRBJ1-5, with D possibly being TRBD1 (6 bases). Germline-derived CDR1 and CDR2 are MDHEN and SYDVKM. This CDR3 comprises 14 residues. The V and J ends lost 10 bases and 2 bases respectively, with 15 bases between them. The CDR3 bases are TGTGCCACCTGGGGAGGGGGTGGCAATCAGCCCCAGCATTTT. Protein sequence: CATWGGGGNQPQHF. The full variable domain, rest sourced from reference TRBV28 and TRBJ1-5, is DVKVTQSSRYLVKRTGEKVFLECVQDMDHENMFWYRQDPGLGLRLIYFSYDVKMKEKGDIPEGYSVSREKKERFSLILESASTNQTSMYLCATWGGGGNQPQHFGDGTRLSIL.

The rearrangement links TRBV28 to TRBJ2-1; D possibly corresponds to TRBD2 (6 bases). V was clipped by 7 bases and J by 7 bases, with 32 bases between them. The CDR3 consists of 19 residues. Germline V gene lookup returns CDR1 MDHEN and CDR2 SYDVKM. CDR3 bases: TGTGCCAGCATTCCTCGCCAGGACTACACCCCTTCGAGATTAAATGAGCAGTTCTTC. It is translated as CASIPRQDYTPSRLNEQFF.

CDR3 sequence: CASSSTQGLPFFTF. The CDR3, as DNA: TGTGCCAGCAGCTCAACCCAGGGTCTTCCGTTCTTCACCTTC. The chain employs TRBV7-9 and TRBJ1-2; the D gene is possibly TRBD1 (5 bases). Germline loops: CDR1 SEHNR, CDR2 FQNEAQ (reference sequence). Deletions cut 4 bases from V and 13 bases from J, with 22 bases between. The CDR3 has 14 amino acids.

This chain connects TRBV27 to TRBJ2-5; 10 bases are a match to TRBD1. The J segment lost 9 bases and the V segment lost 3 bases, leaving 7 bases of the junction unmatched. Germline CDR1 and CDR2: MNHEY and SMNVEV (reference sequence). This CDR3 contains 14 residues. The CDR3 sequence: CASSLLGGQGAQYF. For the CDR3, the DNA is TGTGCCAGCAGTTTGCTCGGTGGACAGGGGGCCCAGTACTTC.

The chain is built from TRBV6-4 and TRBJ2-2; tentative D call: TRBD2 (5 bases). V gave up 5 bases and J gave up 7 bases, with 14 bases separating them. CDR1 and CDR2 (germline): MRHNA, SNTAGT. The CDR3 spans 14 residues. CDR3 sequence (DNA): TGTGCCAGCAGTCGAGGGCAGGAAGGCGGGGAGCTGTTTTTT. Protein: CASSRGQEGGELFF.

In nucleotides, the CDR3 is TGTGCCAGCAGCGTGGACAGGGTAGATACGCAGTATTTT. This gives the protein CASSVDRVDTQYF. J is TRBJ2-3 and V is TRBV7-2; 8 bases line up with TRBD1. There are 13 residues in the CDR3. Germline CDR1 SGHTA, CDR2 FQGNSA. V lost 5 bases to trimming and J lost 5 bases; unmatched junction nucleotides: 3.

This sequence joins TRBV1 and TRBJ2-2; no DNA check was done on the table's D call, TRBD2. TRBV1 is designated a pseudogene. The CDR3 is made up of 19 amino acids. The CDR3 DNA reads TGCACCAGCAGCCAAGATATCGGGGCAGGGACTAGGAGGGCCGGGGAGCTGTTTTTT. Translated, it gives CTSSQDIGAGTRRAGELFF.

V gene TRBV7-2 combines with J gene TRBJ2-7; tentatively, D is TRBD2 (6 bases). The V gene's germline CDR1 is SGHTA and CDR2 FQGNSA. Deletions cut 4 bases from V and 2 bases from J, with 21 bases between. CDR3 length: 17 amino acids. DNA of the CDR3: TGTGCCAGCAGCTCCAGGGCAAGCGGACTAACGCCCTACGAGCAGTACTTC. Translated, it gives CASSSRASGLTPYEQYF.

The rearrangement uses TRBV2 and TRBJ1-5; D may be TRBD1 (6 bases). Germline V CDR1 and CDR2: SNHLY, FYNNEI. CDR3 length: 15 residues. Between the trimmed V and J ends, which lost 7 bases and 5 bases, there was a span of 18 bases. The CDR3 sequence is CASNSLGAGDQPQHF. CDR3 nucleotide sequence: TGTGCCAGCAATTCTCTCGGGGCAGGGGATCAGCCCCAGCATTTT.

V and J are TRBV5-1 and TRBJ2-7; no clear D gene. The CDR3 runs 13 residues. V lost 0 bases, J lost 4 bases, and 8 bases lay in between. Germline V CDR1 and CDR2: SGHRS, YFSETQ. The CDR3 nucleotides read TGCGCCAGCAGCTTGGACGATCGGTACGAGCAGTACTTC. Translating it yields CASSLDDRYEQYF.

The chain carries TRBV19 and TRBJ2-1, with TRBD2 matching over 13 bases. The CDR3 is 19 residues long. Germline values: CDR1 LNHDA, CDR2 SQIVND (reference sequence). The J segment lost 4 bases and the V segment lost 5 bases, leaving 14 bases of the junction unmatched. The DNA of the CDR3 is TGTGCCAGTAGTGCCCGACTAGCGGGAGGTATGCGCCCGTACAATGAGCAGTTCTTC. Its protein is CASSARLAGGMRPYNEQFF.